What follows are 25 T cell receptor beta chains derived from one specimen sequenced in a study of blood T cells in healthy people across ages. For the second PCR, which ran for about 6 to 11 cycles, a sample-barcoded 5' primer and a J-beta primer mix were used. TCRdb re-analysed the 5' RACE reads in MiXCR, keeping a single row per CDR3 protein. This table has 650,000 to 700,000 distinct CDR3 sequences, about 32% appearing once. What was sequenced was blood. The receptors stem from a woman aged 80 or over in good health.

The chain is built from TRBV5-1 and TRBJ2-7, with 9 bases matching TRBD1. Trimming at V came to 4 bases and at J to 0 bases, leaving 14 bases not matched to a gene. Germline values: CDR1 SGHRS, CDR2 YFSETQ. CDR3 length equals 18 residues. The CDR3 protein is CASSDGQGTLGFSYEQYF. The CDR3 DNA sequence: TGCGCCAGCAGCGACGGACAGGGGACTTTAGGATTCTCCTACGAGCAGTACTTC.

This clonotype was found many times. The chain is built from TRBV6-2 or TRBV6-3 and TRBJ1-1, with D possibly matching TRBD1 (5 bases). The germline gives CDR1 MNHEY, CDR2 SVGEGT. This CDR3 is 17 amino acids long. V lost 0 bases to trimming and J lost 1 base, with 15 bases between them. The CDR3 is CASSYSGLSKRNTEAFF. As DNA, the CDR3 is TGTGCCAGCAGTTACTCGGGGCTATCGAAAAGGAACACTGAAGCTTTCTTT.

This chain links TRBV28 with TRBJ1-1; 7 bases align to TRBD1. The V segment lost 7 bases and the J segment 5 bases; nucleotides outside the gene matches: 7. Germline V gene data show CDR1 as MDHEN and CDR2 as SYDVKM. The CDR3 sequence is 13 residues long. CDR3 in DNA: TGTGCCAGCAATTCTGACAGGGAGACTGAAGCTTTCTTT. Its translation is CASNSDRETEAFF.

Many counts were recorded for this clonotype. The chain combines TRBV30 with TRBJ2-5; 7 positions agree with TRBD2. CDR3 length equals 18 residues. J was trimmed by 0 bases and V by 0 bases; bases with no gene match: 13. Looked up from germline, CDR1 is GTSNPN and CDR2 is SVGIG (reference sequence). CDR3 in amino acids: CAWSVRGGSNSYQETQYF. CDR3 DNA sequence: TGTGCCTGGAGTGTACGTGGCGGGAGTAACTCGTACCAAGAGACCCAGTACTTC. Combining the CDR3 with reference TRBV30 and TRBJ2-5 gives the whole variable domain SQTIHQWPATLVQPVGSPLSLECTVEGTSNPNLYWYRQAAGRGLQLLFYSVGIGQISSEVPQNLSASRPQDRQFILSSKKLLLSDSGFYLCAWSVRGGSNSYQETQYFGPGTRLLVL.

As to this clonotype: A read error is likely, as this CDR3 ends without the conserved phenylalanine or tryptophan. In DNA, the CDR3 is TGTGTCAGCAGTCCCCTGGGAAGAAGAGGTCAAGAGACCCAGTACTGC. It yields the protein CVSSPLGRRGQETQYC. V and J are TRBV12-3 or TRBV12-4 and TRBJ2-5, with D unresolved. There are 16 residues in the CDR3.

This clonotype has ten or more counts. The chain recombines TRBV11-3 with TRBJ2-3; D not certain. CDR3 length: 15 amino acids. V dropped 5 bases and J dropped 4 bases, with 16 bases sitting between them. The germline CDR1 and CDR2 sequences are SGHNT and YENEEA. Here the CDR3 DNA reads TGTGCCAGCAGCCCCGGTTGGGGTCGGGCAGATACGCAGTATTTT. Its translation: CASSPGWGRADTQYF. The whole variable domain, remainder taken from reference TRBV11-3 and TRBJ2-3, is EAGVVQSPRYKIIEKKQPVAFWCNPISGHNTLYWYLQNLGQGPELLIRYENEEAVDDSQLPKDRFSAERLKGVDSTLKIQPAELGDSAVYLCASSPGWGRADTQYFGPGTRLTVL.

Comments on this clonotype: This may be a read error, as it is one base from a much larger clone. This chain uses TRBV29-1 with TRBJ2-3, with 9 nucleotides matching TRBD2. The germline CDR1 and CDR2 sequences are SQVTM and ANQGSEA. Germline trimming cut 3 bases from V and 8 bases from J; bases unmatched to any gene: 9. The length of the CDR3 is 14 residues. CDR3 nucleotide sequence: TGCAGCGTTGATCCTAGCGGGGTTCGGGCTACGCAGTATTTT. Encoded protein: CSVDPSGVRATQYF.

The chain employs TRBV28 and TRBJ1-4; D gene uncertain. The CDR3 sequence is 14 residues long. The germline V gene encodes CDR1 MDHEN and CDR2 SYDVKM. V was trimmed by 3 bases and J by 5 bases, leaving 10 bases between them. In nucleotides, the CDR3 is TGTGCCAGCAGTTTCGACGGGAAGAATGAAAAACTGTTTTTT. Its translation is CASSFDGKNEKLFF.

Regarding this clonotype: This could be a read error, since a much larger clone is one nucleotide away. The genes are TRBV12-3 or TRBV12-4 and TRBJ1-2; 7 positions agree with TRBD1. The CDR3 totals 12 residues. Written as DNA, the CDR3 is TGTCCCAGCAGCCGGACAGGATTTGGCTACACCTTC. Amino acids: CPSSRTGFGYTF.

The gene calls are TRBV10-3 and TRBJ2-7; 9 bases line up with TRBD1. The J call may not be correct, given that the DNA end is closer to TRBJ2-5. Germline lookup yields CDR1 ENHRY and CDR2 SYGVKD. This CDR3 has 16 residues. CDR3 region: CAISEGTGSVQETQYF. For the CDR3, the DNA is TGTGCCATCAGTGAAGGGACAGGGTCGGTTCAAGAGACCCAGTACTTC.

This clonotype was recorded many times. The chain combines TRBV3-1 with TRBJ2-5, with 10 positions matching TRBD1. Unmatched junction bases numbered 10, after V lost 4 bases and J lost 5 bases. Germline V gene data show CDR1 as LGHDT and CDR2 as YNNKEL (reference sequence). The CDR3 sequence is 16 residues long. The CDR3 loop reads CASSLAGTGVTETQYF. The CDR3 DNA is TGTGCCAGCAGCCTAGCCGGGACAGGGGTTACCGAGACCCAGTACTTC.

The chain uses TRBV19 and TRBJ1-5, with unresolved D. V was cut by 6 bases and J by 0 bases, with 12 bases left in between. Germline V gene sequence: CDR1 LNHDA, CDR2 SQIVND (reference sequence). The CDR3 is 15 residues long. Written as DNA, the CDR3 is TGTGCCAGTAGCCCCCGCGGATATAGCAATCAGCCCCAGCATTTT. Its protein is CASSPRGYSNQPQHF. The full variable domain, in which reference TRBV19 and TRBJ1-5 provide the parts outside the CDR3, is DGGITQSPKYLFRKEGQNVTLSCEQNLNHDAMYWYRQDPGQGLRLIYYSQIVNDFQKGDIAEGYSVSREKKESFPLTVTSAQKNPTAFYLCASSPRGYSNQPQHFGDGTRLSIL.

The table lists this clonotype with a few counts. This chain connects TRBV4-1 to TRBJ2-7, with D hard to call. This CDR3 contains 13 residues. The germline V and J ends were trimmed by 0 bases and 4 bases, with 7 bases remaining between them. The V gene's germline CDR1 is MGHRA and CDR2 YSYEKL. The CDR3 nucleotides read TGCGCCAGCAGCCAAGATCGAAGTTACGAGCAGTACTTC. Residues: CASSQDRSYEQYF.

There are many counts of this clonotype. The chain combines TRBV7-2 with TRBJ2-1; D tentatively reads TRBD1 or TRBD2 (5 bases each). CDR3 size: 12 residues. The germline V gene encodes CDR1 SGHTA and CDR2 FQGNSA. Between the trimmed V and J ends, which lost 5 bases and 8 bases, there was a span of 10 bases. The CDR3 DNA sequence: TGTGCCAGCAGCCCCTGGGGGTATGAGCAGTTCTTC. It specifies CASSPWGYEQFF.

This clonotype has at least ten counts. V is TRBV4-2 and J is TRBJ2-5; TRBD1 agrees at 10 bases. Germline assignment: CDR1 LGHNA and CDR2 YNFKEQ. The CDR3 consists of 15 residues. V was clipped by 3 bases and J by 4 bases; unmatched bases: 5. In nucleotides, the CDR3 is TGTGCCAGCAGCCATGGGACAGGGGATGGAGAGACCCAGTACTTC. Amino acids: CASSHGTGDGETQYF.

This clonotype was counted at least ten times. The chain combines TRBV7-2 with TRBJ2-1; D not resolved. The CDR3 is 12 amino acids. Germline V lookup: CDR1 SGHTA, CDR2 FQGNSA. V was pared by 2 bases and J by 7 bases, with 6 bases between. The CDR3 DNA reads as TGTGCCAGCAGCTTAAAGTCGAATGAGCAGTTCTTC. Its protein is CASSLKSNEQFF.

In this sample, this clonotype turned up many times. V usage is TRBV24-1 and J usage is TRBJ2-3; no clear D. Trimming removed 5 bases at V and 1 base at J, with 9 bases between. This CDR3 is built from 14 residues. CDR1 and CDR2 (germline): KGHDR, SFDVKD. The CDR3: CATSGIRGTDTQYF. CDR3 DNA sequence: TGTGCCACCAGTGGTATAAGAGGCACAGATACGCAGTATTTT.

This clonotype was seen a few times. This chain uses TRBV5-5 with TRBJ1-1; no definite D call. CDR1 and CDR2 (germline): SGHKS, YYEKEE (reference sequence). This CDR3 is built from 18 residues. V lost 0 bases and J lost 4, with 22 bases in between. CDR3 in DNA: TGTGCCAGCAGCTTGGACGGGCCACGGACGCTGACGGGCACTGAAGCTTTCTTT. Protein: CASSLDGPRTLTGTEAFF.

This clonotype was seen many times. The junction differs from germline at one of its ends, possibly a read error. This chain joins TRBV4-3 and TRBJ2-1, with D perhaps TRBD1 (5 bases). The CDR3 totals 13 residues. CDR1 is LGHNA and CDR2 is YSLEER in the germline V gene. CDR3 in amino acids: CASRQDSYNEQFF. The CDR3 nucleotides read TGCGCCAGCAGACAAGACAGCTACAATGAGCAGTTCTTC.

This clonotype was found many times. This chain links TRBV4-2 with TRBJ2-5, with TRBD1 matching over 8 bases. V trimming: 0 bases; J trimming: 5 bases; junction bases outside the gene matches: 8. Per the germline V gene, CDR1 is LGHNA and CDR2 is YNFKEQ. The CDR3 consists of 16 residues. CDR3 nucleotides: TGTGCCAGCAGCCAAGATTTTTCAGGGGGCAGGGAGACCCAGTACTTC. This translates into CASSQDFSGGRETQYF.

The chain couples TRBV6-5 to TRBJ1-1; 7 bases match TRBD1. Trimming took 5 bases from V and 0 from J; bases not matched to a gene: 6. The germline gives CDR1 MNHEY, CDR2 SVGAGI. The CDR3 totals 15 residues. This chain's CDR3 is CASSRPGTVNTEAFF. CDR3 coding DNA: TGTGCCAGCAGTCGGCCCGGGACAGTGAACACTGAAGCTTTCTTT.

The chain has TRBV6-5 and TRBJ2-2, with unresolved D. This CDR3 contains 15 residues. CDR1 and CDR2 (germline): MNHEY, SVGAGI. V dropped 6 bases and J dropped 4 bases, with 15 bases sitting between them. The CDR3 here is CASSPTPRPTGELFF. The CDR3 nucleotides read TGTGCCAGCAGCCCAACGCCCAGGCCCACCGGGGAGCTGTTTTTT.

This clonotype appeared many times. The chain carries TRBV5-1 and TRBJ1-1; maybe TRBD1 (6 bases). Per germline, CDR1 SGHRS and CDR2 YFSETQ. The CDR3 runs 13 residues. The V end lost 5 bases, the J end lost 2 bases, and 10 bases lay between the germline ends. The CDR3 loop reads CASSDRPNTEAFF. CDR3 bases: TGCGCCAGCAGTGACAGGCCCAACACTGAAGCTTTCTTT.

This clonotype has ten or more counts. The rearrangement links TRBV20-1 to TRBJ1-2; TRBD1 aligns across 12 bases. The length of the CDR3 is 14 residues. The J segment lost 5 bases and the V segment lost 5 bases, leaving 6 bases of the junction unmatched. Germline CDR1 is DFQATT and CDR2 is SNEGSKA (reference sequence). For the CDR3, the DNA is TGCAGTGCTGGGGGACAGGGGGCATCTTATGGCTACACCTTC. Protein sequence: CSAGGQGASYGYTF.

This clonotype was detected only a few times. This chain connects TRBV14 to TRBJ1-1; D not certain. This CDR3 is 14 amino acids long. The V end lost 0 bases, the J end lost 11 bases, and 16 bases lay between the germline ends. The germline CDR1 and CDR2 sequences are SGHDN and FVKESK. The CDR3 region is CASSQDYGRANAFF. The CDR3 DNA sequence: TGTGCCAGCAGCCAAGATTATGGGCGGGCAAACGCTTTCTTT.